This T cell receptor (beta chain) appears in the sequencing data of a study of vaccination and CD4 T cells after COVID-19. Whole-study context: The BNT162b2 or mRNA-1273 vaccine was given to participants in two doses. The authors exposed cells to overlapping spike peptides derived from SARS-CoV-2, HCoV-NL63, HCoV-OC43 and HCoV-229E.

Study-level results: There was no significant change from approximately 21 to 38 median reactive clonotypes.

Treatment: approximately nine-day PBMC culture with coronavirus spike peptide pools or control peptides (ViraFEST assay). At the Johns Hopkins FTIC core, DNA taken from cultured CD4+ T cells was sequenced by way of the Oncomine TCR Beta short-read assay. One entry per CDR3 protein, called by TCRdb with MiXCR from the PCR reads. Of about 18,000 distinct CDR3 sequences listed, 40% to 60% are singletons. Germline CDR1 and CDR2: MNHNS and SASEGT. Trimming cost V 6 bases and J 1 base; bases outside gene matches: 2. The CDR3 totals 14 residues. Worth noting for this clonotype: Its antigen is undetermined.

The sequence was obtained from a human donor who had recovered from COVID-19. V gene TRBV6-1 combines with J gene TRBJ2-3; TRBD1 matches at 9 bases. The material was CD4+ T cells from blood, cultured in vitro, obtained before SARS-CoV-2 vaccination. The CDR3 coding sequence is TGTGCCAGCAGGCGGACAGGGGGCACAGATACGCAGTATTTT. Translating gives CASRRTGGTDTQYF.